Sequencing of this TCR beta chain was carried out in a study of blood T cell repertoires in COVID-19. For the study at large: COVID-19 samples from acute and convalescent phases originated in the United States, Italy and Spain. From T cells, B-cell-depleted T cells, or PBMCs came the material, which was cDNA or gDNA.

Per the original data handling: Estimation of nucleated cell counts relied on the amplification of reference gene primers. Sequencing was performed with immunoSEQ multiplex PCR; in TCRdb, only in-frame clones are kept and a portion is missing. That table supplies the V and J calls and clone size; D and trimming were determined from the DNA. Of about 24,000 clones detected, roughly four fifths appear once; the ten largest clones hold 8.6%. Trimming cost V 2 bases and J 4 bases; bases outside gene matches: 14. CDR1 is SGHVS, CDR2 FQNEAQ, per germline. The CDR3 runs 17 residues. This receptor was identified in a human donor in a cohort sampled during active COVID-19. The sequenced material came from peripheral blood. This chain joins TRBV7-8 and TRBJ2-7; 7 bases align to TRBD2. CDR3 sequence (DNA): TGTGCCAGCAGCTTACTGGGGGGGACCGCTAAGGTATACGAGCAGTACTTC. Protein sequence: CASSLLGGTAKVYEQYF.